The rows below give T cell receptor beta chains drawn from one sample of a study of molecular identifiers for immune sequencing clone quantification. In TCRdb, the PCR reads were re-called with MiXCR into one record per CDR3 protein. The sample has under 600,000 distinct CDR3 sequences; about a fifth are singletons. The specimen sequenced was naive CD8+ T cells from blood, with Jurkat cell RNA spiked in. The receptors were gathered from a human donor in good health. Some libraries in this study had Jurkat cell RNA spiked in. CDR3s include the opening cysteine and the closing phenylalanine or tryptophan. D genes are given only for firm matches. Size values are once, few and many counts, or a class for expanded clones, and some rows have none.

d_call j_call v_call clone_size cdr3_nt cdr3_aa
TRBD1 TRBJ1-1 TRBV5-1 many TGCGCCAGCAGCTTTACTACAGGGGGTTTTGCCACTGAAGCTTTCTTT CASSFTTGGFATEAFF
TRBD2 TRBJ2-3 TRBV6-5 NA TGTGCCAGCAGTTGGAGCGGGACTTCAGATGCGCAGTATTTT CASSWSGTSDAQYF
TRBD1 TRBJ1-5 TRBV6-5 few TGTGCCAGCTCAGCGTGGGACAGAGGATCCAACAATCAGCCCCAGCATTTT CASSAWDRGSNNQPQHF
NA TRBJ1-5 TRBV6-2/TRBV6-3 many TGTGCCAGCAGTCGGGACGAAGTGAATCAGCCCCAGCATTTT CASSRDEVNQPQHF
NA TRBJ1-2 TRBV12-3/TRBV12-4 many TGTGCCAGCAGTTCCGGGACTTCTGGCTACACCTTC CASSSGTSGYTF
NA TRBJ2-1 TRBV27 NA TGTGCCAGCAGTTTTCAGGGAAACAATGAGCAGTTCTTC CASSFQGNNEQFF
NA TRBJ2-7 TRBV9 NA TGTGCCAGCAGCGTCGGGGCCACCTACGAGCAGTACTTC CASSVGATYEQYF
TRBD1 TRBJ1-1 TRBV7-9 NA TGTGCCAGCAGCCCGGGACAGAACTTGGGCACTGAAGCTTTCTTT CASSPGQNLGTEAFF
NA TRBJ2-3 TRBV27 few TGTGCCAGCAGTTCCTGGGAAGGCACAGATACGCAGTATTTT CASSSWEGTDTQYF
NA TRBJ1-1 TRBV4-2 NA TGTGCCAGCAGCCATTCCGGGACCGCTGAAGCTTTCTTT CASSHSGTAEAFF
TRBD1 TRBJ1-1 TRBV19 few TGTGCCAGTAAGGACCGGGACAGGGGGAGTAGGTCTGAAGCTTTCTTT CASKDRDRGSRSEAFF
NA TRBJ1-2 TRBV5-6 many TGTGCCAGCAGCCCTTCCCGCAGCAATCCCTATGGCTACACCTTC CASSPSRSNPYGYTF
NA TRBJ2-7 TRBV5-6 few TGTGCCAGCAGCTCCCGACAGCGGTCTCCTACCTACGAGCAGTACTTC CASSSRQRSPTYEQYF
NA TRBJ2-1 TRBV7-9 NA TGTGCCAGCAGCCTGAGGACTGTAAGCTCCTACAATGAGCTGTTCTTC CASSLRTVSSYNELFF
TRBD1 TRBJ2-3 TRBV5-4 few TGTGCCAGCAGCTTGGCCGGGACAGGGTACCGCACAGATACGCAGTATTTT CASSLAGTGYRTDTQYF
TRBD1 TRBJ2-7 TRBV12-3/TRBV12-4 NA TGTGCCAGCAGTCCCGCACAGGGGTTGAGCTACGAGCAGTACTTC CASSPAQGLSYEQYF
NA TRBJ2-1 TRBV11-2 few TGTGCCAGCAGCCACGAGCGTGGGGGGGCCCCTTACAATGAGCAGTTCTTC CASSHERGGAPYNEQFF
TRBD1 TRBJ2-6 TRBV4-3 few TGCGCCAGCAGCCAAGGGACAGGGACCCATGGTGGGGCCAACGTCCTGACTTTC CASSQGTGTHGGANVLTF
TRBD2 TRBJ2-2 TRBV7-8 many TGTGCCAGCCGCGGGGGGGCCACCGGGGAGCTGTTTTTT CASRGGATGELFF
TRBD2 TRBJ2-1 TRBV20-1 NA TGCAGTGCTAGAGGACTAGCGGGAGGCCCCGCTGAGCAGTTCTTC CSARGLAGGPAEQFF
NA TRBJ2-5 TRBV4-1 NA TGCGCCAGCAGCCCCAGACTAGAACAAGAGACCCAGTACTTC CASSPRLEQETQYF
TRBD2 TRBJ2-3 TRBV12-3/TRBV12-4 NA TGTGCCAGCAGTTTAGGTAGCGGGGGGTCAGATACGCAGTATTTT CASSLGSGGSDTQYF
NA TRBJ2-3 TRBV7-6 many TGTGCCAGCAGCCCCGATCAGCGGGCTCTTCGCACAGATACGCAGTATTTT CASSPDQRALRTDTQYF
NA TRBJ2-1 TRBV13 once TGTGCCAGCAGCTTAGGTCTACACTACAATGAGCAGTTCTTC CASSLGLHYNEQFF
TRBD2 TRBJ2-3 TRBV9 NA TGTGCCAGCAGCGTATGGGCTAGCGGGCAGTATACGCAGTATTTT CASSVWASGQYTQYF
TRBD1 TRBJ2-3 TRBV6-5 few TGTGCCAGCAGTCAGACAGGGGGCTGGGATACGCAGTATTTT CASSQTGGWDTQYF
TRBD2 TRBJ2-7 TRBV27 many TGTGCCAGCAGTTTATACCCGGCACTAGCGTACGAGCAGTACTTC CASSLYPALAYEQYF
NA TRBJ2-1 TRBV7-9 many TGTGCCAGCAGCTTAAGGGGGAATGAGCAGTTCTTC CASSLRGNEQFF
NA TRBJ2-7 TRBV9 many TGTGCCAGCAGCGTAGCGGGGACCGGGCGCGACGAGCAGTACTTC CASSVAGTGRDEQYF
NA TRBJ2-7 TRBV7-2 NA TGTGCCAGCAGCGGCCCTACCGACAACCCCTACGAGCAGCACTTC CASSGPTDNPYEQHF
NA TRBJ2-2 TRBV29-1 many TGCAGCGTTGGGGCGGTGAACACCGGGGAGCTGTTTTTT CSVGAVNTGELFF
NA TRBJ1-1 TRBV6-2/TRBV6-3 NA TGTGCCAGCAGCCCCATAATCCCCGGGGCCGCGAACACTGAAGCTTTCTTT CASSPIIPGAANTEAFF
NA TRBJ1-5 TRBV12-3/TRBV12-4 NA TGTGCCAGCAGTCCCCTCGGTGCGGACCAGCATTTT CASSPLGADQHF
TRBD1 TRBJ2-7 TRBV11-2 many TGTGCCAGCAGCCCACTCAGGACAGGGGGCACCGGCGAGCAGTACTTC CASSPLRTGGTGEQYF
NA TRBJ1-5 TRBV14 many TGTGCCAGCAGCCAGGGGCCCAGCCAGCCCCAGCATTTT CASSQGPSQPQHF
NA TRBJ2-5 TRBV11-2 many TGTGCCAGCAGCTTAGAAAGCCTCAGCGAGACCCAGTACTTC CASSLESLSETQYF
NA TRBJ2-7 TRBV4-1 once TGCGCCAGCAGCAAGGGCCCCACCTCGACGGTACTGGAGCAGTACTTC CASSKGPTSTVLEQYF
NA TRBJ1-1 TRBV28 few TGTGCCAGCCGAGAGGCAAGCACTGAAGCTTTCTTT CASREASTEAFF
TRBD1 TRBJ1-1 TRBV11-2 NA TGTGCCAGCAGCTTAGGGACAGGGTCCACTGAAGCTTTCTTT CASSLGTGSTEAFF
NA TRBJ2-3 TRBV21-1 many TGTGCCAGCAGCAAAAAACCTACCCCGAGGGTAGATACGCAGTATTTT CASSKKPTPRVDTQYF
NA TRBJ2-1 TRBV4-1 few TGCGCCAGCAGCCAAGCCTCTAGCACGAGCCTGAACTATGAGCAGTTCTTC CASSQASSTSLNYEQFF
NA TRBJ2-3 TRBV21-1 few NA CASSKKWAAGTGGPDTQYF
TRBD1 TRBJ1-1 TRBV11-2 NA TGTGCCAGCAGCTGGAGGGGACAGAACTCTGAAGCTTTCTTT CASSWRGQNSEAFF
TRBD1 TRBJ2-2 TRBV12-3/TRBV12-4 NA TGTGCCAGCAGTACCGGGGACAGGGGAACCGGGGAGCTGTTTTTT CASSTGDRGTGELFF
NA TRBJ1-2 TRBV19 many TGTGCCAGTAGTGTCGCGGGGGCGGCCTATGGCTACACCTTC CASSVAGAAYGYTF
NA TRBJ1-1 TRBV7-9 few TGTGCCAGCAGCTCTACCCAAGAGATGAACACTGAAGCTTTCTTT CASSSTQEMNTEAFF
TRBD1 TRBJ1-1 TRBV7-2 many TGTGCCAGCAGCAGGACAGGTGGACACACTGAAGCTTTCTTT CASSRTGGHTEAFF
NA TRBJ2-2 TRBV30 NA TGTGCCTGGAGTGTATTAGGGTCATACACCGGGGAGCTGTTTTTT CAWSVLGSYTGELFF
NA TRBJ1-5 TRBV6-1 many TGTGCCAGCCAGTACAGAGGGGATTATCAGCCCCAGCATTTT CASQYRGDYQPQHF